A single sample is the source of the 12 T cell receptor beta chains below, sequenced in a study of T cells in tuberculosis. Generated by immunoSEQ multiplex PCR, the TCRdb table keeps only in-frame clones and is missing some. The repertoire holds approximately 35,000 clones, with about 90% as singletons. Described time point: new active TB diagnosis, blood taken before or within 7 days of starting treatment. This sample comprised PBMCs, obtained at tuberculosis diagnosis. The origin of the receptors is an adult with tuberculosis. Some clones in this sample may be carry-over from other donors' samples.

J is TRBJ1-2 and V is TRBV6-5; no firm D call. The CDR3 sequence is 12 residues long. V lost 4 bases to trimming and J lost 2 bases, with 5 bases between them. Germline loops: CDR1 MNHEY, CDR2 SVGAGI. CDR3 sequence reads: CASSSGNYGYTF. Written as DNA, the CDR3 is TGTGCCAGCAGTTCAGGAAACTATGGCTACACCTTC.

J is TRBJ2-3 and V is TRBV5-1; D is ambiguous. Germline V gene sequence: CDR1 SGHRS, CDR2 YFSETQ. This CDR3 region has 14 residues. Trimming took 9 bases from V and 4 from J, leaving 18 bases between them. The CDR3 bases are TGCGCCACCAAACCGGCTAGTTCCGCAGATACGCAGTATTTT. It is translated as CATKPASSADTQYF.

This clone has just one count. This chain joins TRBV6-6 and TRBJ2-3; 8 bases fit TRBD2. Trimming took 10 bases from V and 4 from J; bases not matched to a gene: 7. Germline-derived CDR1 and CDR2 are MNHNY and SVGAGI (reference sequence). CDR3 length equals 13 residues. CDR3: CAITGGLPDTQYF. CDR3 sequence (DNA): TGTGCCATCACGGGGGGGCTTCCAGATACGCAGTATTTT.

In its sample, this clone was seen once. V usage is TRBV27 and J usage is TRBJ1-6; unclear D gene. The CDR3 covers 17 residues. The V gene lost 3 bases and the J gene lost 4 bases, with 16 bases spanning the gap. CDR1 is MNHEY and CDR2 is SMNVEV in the germline V gene (reference sequence). CDR3 sequence (DNA): TGTGCCAGCAGTTTCAAAACCGGGAGGGTGTATAATTCACCCCTCCACTTT. It translates to CASSFKTGRVYNSPLHF.

The rearrangement uses TRBV19 and TRBJ2-3; the D is unclear. The CDR3 is made up of 15 amino acids. Germline CDR1 LNHDA, CDR2 SQIVND (reference sequence). V was cut by 7 bases and J by 4 bases, with 18 bases left in between. This chain's CDR3 is CASTPDSHTSDTQYF. The CDR3, as DNA: TGTGCCAGTACCCCCGATAGCCACACGTCAGATACGCAGTATTTT.

V usage is TRBV19 and J usage is TRBJ2-7; TRBD1 matches 9 bases. The CDR3 is made up of 17 amino acids. CDR1 LNHDA and CDR2 SQIVND come from the germline V gene (reference sequence). Germline trimming cut 1 base from V and 4 bases from J; bases unmatched to any gene: 11. Written as DNA, the CDR3 is TGTGCCAGTAGTATAGGCCCCGACAGGGGGTATGGATACGAGCAGTACTTC. It is translated as CASSIGPDRGYGYEQYF.

The chain links TRBV25-1 to TRBJ2-7; 7 positions agree with TRBD1. The CDR3 spans 17 residues. J was trimmed by 3 bases and V by 4 bases; bases with no gene match: 15. Germline V lookup: CDR1 MGHDK, CDR2 SYGVNS. The CDR3 DNA is TGTGCCAGCAGTGCTGGGACAGAAAGATCCTGGAACTACGAGCAGTACTTC. It encodes CASSAGTERSWNYEQYF.

The rearrangement joins TRBV11-1 to TRBJ2-7, with D perhaps TRBD1 (6 bases). Germline CDR1 reads SGHAT; CDR2 reads FQDESV (reference sequence). This CDR3 has 15 amino acids. V lost 2 bases and J 3 bases, leaving 14 bases between the germline ends. The CDR3 DNA follows: TGTGCCAGCAGCTTACTCCAGACAGGTTACTACGAGCAGTACTTC. It is translated as CASSLLQTGYYEQYF.

The chain carries TRBV29-1 and TRBJ1-6; TRBD1 agrees at 8 bases. V shed 7 bases, J shed 9 bases, and the junction held 8 bases outside the gene matches. This CDR3 region has 13 residues. CDR1 is SQVTM, CDR2 ANQGSEA, per germline. This CDR3 is CSARTGLSSPLHF. The CDR3 coding sequence is TGCAGCGCTCGGACAGGGCTTTCTTCACCCCTCCACTTT.

The chain carries TRBV4-1 and TRBJ1-3; maybe TRBD1 (5 bases). The CDR3 sequence is 14 residues long. Trimming pared 6 bases from V and 8 bases from J, leaving 17 bases between. From germline, CDR1 is MGHRA and CDR2 YSYEKL. CDR3: CASRPQGRKDTIYF. As DNA, the CDR3 is TGCGCCAGCAGACCGCAGGGAAGGAAAGACACCATATATTTT.

The genes are TRBV9 and TRBJ2-1, with 10 positions matching TRBD2. The CDR3 spans 16 residues. V gave up 0 bases and J gave up 4 bases; unmatched junction bases: 4. CDR1 and CDR2 from the germline V gene are SGDLS and YYNGEE. The CDR3 spells CASSVGPSGGYNEQFF. In nucleotides, the CDR3 is TGTGCCAGCAGCGTAGGACCTAGCGGGGGTTACAATGAGCAGTTCTTC.

This rearrangement joins TRBV7-2 to TRBJ1-3; no firm D call. This CDR3 has 17 amino acids. Germline values: CDR1 SGHTA, CDR2 FQGNSA. V was cut by 5 bases and J by 0 bases, with 17 bases left in between. CDR3 sequence: CASSPRPPFYSGNTIYF. DNA of the CDR3: TGTGCCAGCAGCCCTAGGCCCCCGTTTTACTCTGGAAACACCATATATTTT. Looking up the rest from reference TRBV7-2 and TRBJ1-3 gives the full variable domain: GAGVSQSPSNKVTEKGKDVELRCDPISGHTALYWYRQSLGQGLEFLIYFQGNSAPDKSGLPSDRFSAERTGGSVSTLTIQRTQQEDSAVYLCASSPRPPFYSGNTIYFGEGSWLTVV.